This T cell receptor beta chain was observed in a study of blood T cells in healthy people across ages. This CDR3 comprises 15 residues. Germline CDR1 is MNHNY and CDR2 is SVGAGI (reference sequence). V gave up 0 bases and J gave up 6 bases, with 12 bases separating them. PCR was performed a second time for 7 to 11 cycles using a sample-barcoded 5' primer and a J-beta primer mix. One entry per CDR3 protein results from TCRdb running MiXCR on the 5' RACE reads. The sample shows 600,000 to 900,000 distinct CDR3 sequences, 25% to 30% of them seen only once. Separately, the same data were catalogued under a study of T cells of mothers and their children. That source reports: Per 15 ul, 1.5 ug of RNA was used, with all extracted RNA going into cDNA synthesis. Around 3.2 million TCR beta reads per child versus over 10 million per mother.

The specimen was blood. This clonotype was obtained from a boy younger than 18 in good health. This chain joins TRBV6-6 and TRBJ2-1; D is ambiguous. The CDR3: CASSYSNSVVNEQFF. DNA for the CDR3: TGTGCCAGCAGTTACTCGAATTCCGTAGTCAATGAGCAGTTCTTC.